The rows below give T cell receptor beta chains drawn from one sample of a study of CD8 T cells in Susac syndrome. One entry per CDR3 protein, called by TCRdb with MiXCR from the immunoSEQ multiplex PCR reads. Of more than 130,000 distinct CDR3 sequences listed, 94% are singletons. Sequenced material: CD8+ T cells from PBMCs. The receptors come from a human donor in good health. Both conserved end residues are part of each CDR3. D genes are given only for firm matches. Clone size is stated in some rows and not others, as once, few, many or a class when expanded.

-	TRBV7-9	-	TRBJ2-5	CASREGPFVTQYF	TGTGCCAGCAGGGAAGGGCCCTTTGTGACCCAGTACTTC
-	TRBV27	-	TRBJ2-1	CASMVGQIKFF	TGTGCCAGTATGGTCGGACAGATTAAGTTCTTC
-	TRBV4-3	-	TRBJ2-7	CASSQGTHSYEQYF	TGCGCCAGCAGCCAGGGGACTCACTCCTACGAGCAGTACTTC
TRBD1	TRBV29-1	once	TRBJ2-7	CSGRTGQSYEQYF	TGCAGCGGTAGGACAGGGCAGAGCTACGAGCAGTACTTC
-	TRBV7-2	-	TRBJ2-5	CASSLWGQGRQETQYF	TGTGCCAGCAGCTTATGGGGGCAGGGGAGGCAAGAGACCCAGTACTTC
-	TRBV30	-	TRBJ1-1	CAWMDRPSMNTEAFF	TGTGCCTGGATGGACAGACCTAGCATGAACACTGAAGCTTTCTTT
TRBD2	TRBV28	once	TRBJ2-7	CASSTASGTYEQYF	TGTGCCAGCAGTACGGCTAGCGGGACCTACGAGCAGTACTTC
-	TRBV3-1	-	TRBJ2-7	CASSQDRERYEQYF	TGTGCCAGCAGCCAAGATCGGGAGCGGTACGAGCAGTACTTC
-	TRBV4-1	-	TRBJ2-5	CASSQKALETQYF	TGCGCCAGCAGCCAAAAAGCACTAGAGACCCAGTACTTC
-	TRBV10-2	-	TRBJ1-4	CASNSRSGEKLFF	TGCGCCAGCAACTCCCGGTCTGGTGAAAAACTGTTTTTT
TRBD1	TRBV9	once	TRBJ2-5	CASSVGDRGPQETQYF	TGTGCCAGCAGCGTAGGGGACAGGGGTCCCCAAGAGACCCAGTACTTC
TRBD2	TRBV29-1	once	TRBJ2-3	CSVGREQSDTQYF	TGCAGCGTTGGGCGGGAGCAATCAGATACGCAGTATTTT
-	TRBV5-4	-	TRBJ2-7	CASSSPTEAGEQYF	TGTGCCAGCAGCTCGCCCACGGAAGCAGGCGAGCAGTACTTC
-	TRBV30	-	TRBJ2-6	CAWLQGSGANVLTF	TGTGCCTGGCTCCAGGGCTCTGGGGCCAACGTCCTGACTTTC
-	TRBV29-1	-	TRBJ1-2	CSVPWGNGYTF	TGCAGCGTCCCTTGGGGAAATGGCTACACCTTC
-	TRBV27	once	TRBJ2-5	CASSLIYRDGPQETQYF	TGTGCCAGCAGTTTAATATATCGGGACGGGCCCCAAGAGACCCAGTACTTC
-	TRBV12-3/TRBV12-4	-	TRBJ1-5	CASSQTGASNQPQHF	TGTGCCAGCAGCCAGACAGGAGCTAGCAATCAGCCCCAGCATTTT
-	TRBV27	-	TRBJ2-7	CASPQESGPAYEQYF	TGTGCCAGCCCCCAGGAAAGCGGTCCTGCCTACGAGCAGTACTTC
-	TRBV7-9	-	TRBJ2-1	CASKGGADEQFF	TGTGCCAGCAAGGGTGGTGCAGATGAGCAGTTCTTC
TRBD2	TRBV9	-	TRBJ2-7	CASSALGAGEASEQYF	TGTGCCAGCAGCGCCCTCGGGGCGGGGGAGGCCAGCGAGCAGTACTTC
-	TRBV7-9	-	TRBJ1-1	CASSSTINTEAFF	TGTGCCAGCAGCTCCACCATTAATACTGAAGCTTTCTTT
-	TRBV27	-	TRBJ2-5	CASSFLPGAGETQYF	TGTGCCAGCAGTTTCCTTCCGGGAGCCGGGGAGACCCAGTACTTC
-	TRBV7-8	once	TRBJ2-7	CASSLVGGRLSEQYF	TGTGCCAGCAGCTTAGTTGGGGGACGCCTCTCCGAGCAGTACTTC
-	TRBV27	-	TRBJ2-7	CASVGSDEQYF	TGTGCCAGCGTAGGGAGCGACGAGCAGTACTTC
-	TRBV13	-	TRBJ2-2	CASSPTKTGELFF	TGTGCCAGCAGCCCCACTAAAACGGGGGAGCTGTTTTTT
TRBD1	TRBV29-1	-	TRBJ2-7	CSVEVRQGLAYEQYF	TGCAGCGTTGAAGTGCGACAGGGCCTCGCCTACGAGCAGTACTTC
-	TRBV30	-	TRBJ1-1	CAWSTAGTEAFF	TGTGCCTGGAGTACAGCAGGGACTGAAGCTTTCTTT
TRBD2	TRBV4-2	-	TRBJ2-7	CASSPGLAGTPHEQYF	TGTGCCAGCAGCCCCGGACTAGCGGGAACCCCCCACGAGCAGTACTTC
-	TRBV30	-	TRBJ2-2	CAATGEAGELFF	TGTGCTGCTACGGGGGAGGCCGGGGAGCTGTTTTTT
-	TRBV27	-	TRBJ2-2	CASSQIGELFF	TGTGCCAGCAGCCAAATAGGGGAGCTGTTTTTT
TRBD1	TRBV13	-	TRBJ2-7	CASGTGQGSYEQYF	TGTGCCAGCGGTACGGGACAGGGGTCCTACGAGCAGTACTTC
-	TRBV27	once	TRBJ1-5	CASRFSGNQPQHF	TGTGCCAGCAGATTCTCTGGCAATCAGCCCCAGCATTTT
-	TRBV6-2/TRBV6-3	few	TRBJ2-7	CASSYGPSYEQYF	TGTGCCAGCAGTTACGGACCGTCCTACGAGCAGTACTTC
TRBD1	TRBV7-9	-	TRBJ2-7	CASARDRGLYEQYF	TGTGCCAGCGCCCGGGACAGGGGGCTCTACGAGCAGTACTTC
-	TRBV6-5	-	TRBJ1-4	CASSPGLTGNEKLFF	TGTGCCAGCAGTCCCGGACTAACGGGGAATGAAAAACTGTTTTTT
-	TRBV20-1	-	TRBJ2-3	CSGRDTQYF	TGCAGTGGGAGAGATACGCAGTATTTT
TRBD2	TRBV13	-	TRBJ2-5	CASSFYLSGREETQYF	TGTGCCAGCAGCTTTTACTTGAGCGGGAGGGAAGAGACCCAGTACTTC
-	TRBV27	-	TRBJ1-5	CASSFHGAGQPQHF	TGTGCCAGCAGTTTTCACGGGGCGGGTCAGCCCCAGCATTTT
-	TRBV28	-	TRBJ2-7	CASSTPFYEQYF	TGTGCCAGCAGTACCCCTTTTTACGAGCAGTACTTC
TRBD1	TRBV20-1	-	TRBJ1-4	CSALSSPGQSVRRNEKLFF	TGCAGTGCTCTCTCATCTCCGGGACAGAGTGTCAGGAGGAATGAAAAACTGTTTTTT
-	TRBV27	-	TRBJ2-1	CASKSGAGSEQFF	TGTGCCAGCAAGTCAGGGGCGGGGTCTGAGCAGTTCTTC
TRBD2	TRBV9	-	TRBJ2-3	CASSDTVGLAGGASDTQYF	TGTGCCAGCAGCGATACGGTGGGACTAGCGGGAGGGGCATCAGATACGCAGTATTTT
-	TRBV29-1	-	TRBJ1-5	CSVNPGWGQPQHF	TGCAGCGTTAATCCTGGGTGGGGTCAGCCCCAGCATTTT
TRBD1	TRBV29-1	-	TRBJ1-5	CSVLTLWTGRMAQHF	TGCAGCGTTCTCACCCTCTGGACAGGGCGAATGGCCCAGCATTTT
-	TRBV29-1	-	TRBJ1-2	CSVGIWGDDGYTF	TGCAGCGTGGGGATTTGGGGGGATGATGGCTACACCTTC
-	TRBV6-5	-	TRBJ1-2	CASRPDTPNYGYTF	TGTGCCAGCAGACCAGACACGCCTAACTATGGCTACACCTTC
-	TRBV13	-	TRBJ2-5	CASSFPGAVETQYF	TGTGCCAGCAGCTTCCCAGGGGCCGTGGAGACCCAGTACTTC
-	TRBV7-2	-	TRBJ2-1	CASSTSNSLGEQFF	TGTGCCAGCAGCACATCTAATAGTCTGGGTGAGCAGTTCTTC